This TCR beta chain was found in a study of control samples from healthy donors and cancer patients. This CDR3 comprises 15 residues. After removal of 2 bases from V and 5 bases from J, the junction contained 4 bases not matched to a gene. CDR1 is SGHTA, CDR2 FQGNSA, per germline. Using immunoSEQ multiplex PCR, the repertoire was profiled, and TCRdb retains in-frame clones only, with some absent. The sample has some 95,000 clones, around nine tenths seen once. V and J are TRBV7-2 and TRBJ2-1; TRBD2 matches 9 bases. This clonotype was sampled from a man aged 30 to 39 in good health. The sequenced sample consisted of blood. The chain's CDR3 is CASSLSSGIDNEQFF. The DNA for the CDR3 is TGTGCCAGCAGCTTATCTAGCGGGATAGACAATGAGCAGTTCTTC.